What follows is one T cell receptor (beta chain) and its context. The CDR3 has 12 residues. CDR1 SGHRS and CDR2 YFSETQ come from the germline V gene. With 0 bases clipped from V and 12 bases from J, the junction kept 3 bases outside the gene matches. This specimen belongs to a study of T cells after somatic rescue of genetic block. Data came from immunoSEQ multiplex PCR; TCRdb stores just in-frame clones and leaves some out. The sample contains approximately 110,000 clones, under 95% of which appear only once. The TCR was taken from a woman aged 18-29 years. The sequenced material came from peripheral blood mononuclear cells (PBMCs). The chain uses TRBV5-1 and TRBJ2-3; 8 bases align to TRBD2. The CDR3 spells CASSLGTSTQYF. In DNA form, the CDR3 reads TGCGCCAGCAGCTTGGGGACTAGCACTCAGTATTTT.